One sample yielded the 11 T cell receptor beta chains listed below, sequenced in a study of T cell changes during pregnancy in multiple sclerosis. TCRdb's copy holds only in-frame clones and misses some; the assay was immunoSEQ multiplex PCR. Among more than 85,000 clones listed, 85% to 95% were seen once. The source was peripheral blood, collected in the third trimester of pregnancy. These receptors were taken from a female donor in good health, enrolled as a control in a pregnancy study.

This chain uses TRBV11-2 with TRBJ2-1; 12 nucleotides match TRBD2. After removal of 0 bases from V and 4 bases from J, the junction contained 1 base not matched to a gene. Germline values: CDR1 SGHAT, CDR2 FQNNGV. There are 16 residues in the CDR3. CDR3 sequence (DNA): TGTGCCAGCAGCTTAGAACTAGCGGGAGGATACAATGAGCAGTTCTTC. As protein: CASSLELAGGYNEQFF.

The V call is TRBV27, the J call TRBJ1-5, with 7 bases fitting TRBD1. Trimming cost V 6 bases and J 4 bases; bases outside gene matches: 3. The CDR3 covers 13 residues. The germline V gene has CDR1 MNHEY and CDR2 SMNVEV (reference sequence). CDR3 DNA sequence: TGTGCCAGCAGCTACAGGGGAAATCAGCCCCAGCATTTT. Protein sequence: CASSYRGNQPQHF.

V usage is TRBV28 and J usage is TRBJ2-7, with D tentatively TRBD1 (6 bases). The CDR3 length is 12 residues. The V end lost 6 bases, the J end lost 6 bases, and 12 bases lay between the germline ends. The germline CDR1 and CDR2 sequences are MDHEN and SYDVKM. The CDR3 nucleotides are TGTGCCAGCAGACCCACAGGGACCGAGCAGTACTTC. Encoded protein: CASRPTGTEQYF. The full variable domain, its missing parts supplied by reference TRBV28 and TRBJ2-7, is DVKVTQSSRYLVKRTGEKVFLECVQDMDHENMFWYRQDPGLGLRLIYFSYDVKMKEKGDIPEGYSVSREKKERFSLILESASTNQTSMYLCASRPTGTEQYFGPGTRLTVT.

The chain carries TRBV7-2 and TRBJ1-5; D not resolved. Trimming removed 3 bases from V and 0 bases from J, with 3 bases in between. Germline loops: CDR1 SGHTA, CDR2 FQGNSA. This CDR3 has 13 residues. The CDR3 nucleotides are TGTGCCAGCAGCTTGAGTAGCAATCAGCCCCAGCATTTT. It specifies CASSLSSNQPQHF. Full variable domain (remainder filled in from reference TRBV7-2 and TRBJ1-5): GAGVSQSPSNKVTEKGKDVELRCDPISGHTALYWYRQSLGQGLEFLIYFQGNSAPDKSGLPSDRFSAERTGGSVSTLTIQRTQQEDSAVYLCASSLSSNQPQHFGDGTRLSIL.

The chain has TRBV27 and TRBJ2-7; D may be TRBD1 (5 bases). The CDR3 is made up of 13 amino acids. CDR1 and CDR2 (germline): MNHEY, SMNVEV (reference sequence). V was trimmed by 4 bases and J by 4 bases, leaving 11 bases between them. The CDR3 bases are TGTGCCAGCAGTTCCAGGGTCGGATACGAGCAGTACTTC. Its protein product is CASSSRVGYEQYF.

The genes are TRBV5-4 and TRBJ2-7; TRBD2 matches at 9 bases. CDR3 length: 15 amino acids. After removal of 0 bases from V and 2 bases from J, the junction contained 3 bases not matched to a gene. Germline V gene data show CDR1 as SGHNT and CDR2 as YYREEE (reference sequence). The CDR3 sequence is CASSLAASGTYEQYF. DNA for the CDR3: TGTGCCAGCAGCTTGGCTGCTAGCGGGACCTACGAGCAGTACTTC.

V usage is TRBV5-6 and J usage is TRBJ1-2, with TRBD1 matching 8 bases. V was clipped by 3 bases and J by 8 bases; unmatched bases: 3. This CDR3 has 12 residues. Germline V CDR1 and CDR2: SGHDT, YYEEEE. The CDR3 here is CASSWTGQGYTF. The CDR3 nucleotides read TGTGCCAGCAGCTGGACAGGGCAAGGCTACACCTTC.

Only one count was recorded for this clone. The rearrangement joins TRBV4-2 to TRBJ2-2, with D perhaps matching TRBD1 (5 bases). This CDR3 comprises 16 residues. Germline CDR1 reads LGHNA; CDR2 reads YNFKEQ. Trimming took off 0 bases at V and 7 bases at J, with 15 bases between the two ends. CDR3 coding DNA: TGTGCCAGCAGCCAAGATATGCGGCCCCAGGGCGGGGAGCTGTTTTTT. Amino acid sequence: CASSQDMRPQGGELFF.

V and J are TRBV28 and TRBJ1-1; D unresolved. Trimming stripped 7 bases from V and 0 bases from J, with 12 bases between. This CDR3 comprises 14 residues. Per the germline V gene, CDR1 is MDHEN and CDR2 is SYDVKM. The CDR3 region is CASISAEMNTEAFF. CDR3 sequence (DNA): TGTGCCAGCATAAGTGCGGAGATGAACACTGAAGCTTTCTTT. The full variable domain, in which reference TRBV28 and TRBJ1-1 provide the parts outside the CDR3, is DVKVTQSSRYLVKRTGEKVFLECVQDMDHENMFWYRQDPGLGLRLIYFSYDVKMKEKGDIPEGYSVSREKKERFSLILESASTNQTSMYLCASISAEMNTEAFFGQGTRLTVV.

J is TRBJ2-7 and V is TRBV28, with 7 bases fitting TRBD2. Germline V gives CDR1 MDHEN, CDR2 SYDVKM. The CDR3 spans 14 residues. J gave up 4 bases and V 6 bases, and 9 bases lay outside the gene matches. Here the CDR3 DNA reads TGTGCCAGCAGGGGCGGGGAGGGTGTTTACGAGCAGTACTTC. Translation gives CASRGGEGVYEQYF.

This chain connects TRBV25-1 to TRBJ2-7, with 8 positions matching TRBD1. The CDR3 contains 14 residues. V was clipped by 1 base and J by 5 bases; unmatched bases: 4. CDR1 is MGHDK, CDR2 SYGVNS, per germline. The CDR3, as DNA: TGTGCCAGCAGTGAATCCGCGGACAGGGACGAGCAGTACTTC. Encoded protein: CASSESADRDEQYF.